This T cell receptor beta chain was sequenced in a study of T-cell memory formation after mild COVID-19. TCRdb re-derived calls from the 5' RACE reads in MiXCR, one entry per CDR3 protein. The data show about 210,000 distinct CDR3 sequences, with roughly a tenth seen just once and approximately 2.8% held by the top ten. In germline, CDR1 is DFQATT, CDR2 SNEGSKA (reference sequence). V shed 7 bases and J 6 bases; nucleotides not matched to a gene: 6. The CDR3 sequence is 11 residues long. This clonotype originated in a man in his late teens or twenties who had mild COVID-19 (a few samples of this study predate the infection). Cell type and time point are not known. The sequencing input was PBMCs or a T cell subset sorted from them (not recorded which). The genes are TRBV20-1 and TRBJ2-7; the match to TRBD2 covers 7 bases. The CDR3 reads CSVGGGGEQYF. The CDR3, as DNA: TGCAGTGTAGGCGGGGGAGGCGAGCAGTACTTC.